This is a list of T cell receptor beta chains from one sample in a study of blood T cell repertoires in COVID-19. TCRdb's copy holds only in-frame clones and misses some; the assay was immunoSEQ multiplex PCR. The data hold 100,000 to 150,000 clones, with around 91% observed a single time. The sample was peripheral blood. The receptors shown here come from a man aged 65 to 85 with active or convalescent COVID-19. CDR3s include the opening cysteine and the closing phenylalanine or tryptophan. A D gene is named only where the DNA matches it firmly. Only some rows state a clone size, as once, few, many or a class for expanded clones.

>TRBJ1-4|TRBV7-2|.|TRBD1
CASSPDRGNEKLFF
TGTGCCAGCAGCCCGGACAGGGGAAATGAAAAACTGTTTTTT
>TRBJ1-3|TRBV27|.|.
CASSLSRGSGNTIYF
TGTGCCAGCAGTTTATCGAGGGGGTCTGGAAACACCATATATTTT
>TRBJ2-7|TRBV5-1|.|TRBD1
CASSLGDRVGDYEQYF
TGCGCCAGCAGCTTGGGAGACAGGGTGGGGGACTACGAGCAGTACTTC
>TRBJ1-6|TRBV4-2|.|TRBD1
CASSQTPAGGNSPLHF
TGTGCCAGCAGCCAAACACCAGCAGGGGGGAATTCACCCCTCCACTTT
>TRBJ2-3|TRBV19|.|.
CASSIQDTQYF
TGTGCCAGTAGTATACAAGATACGCAGTATTTT
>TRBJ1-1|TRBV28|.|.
CASSLPTGEAFF
TGTGCCAGCAGTTTACCGACAGGTGAAGCTTTCTTT
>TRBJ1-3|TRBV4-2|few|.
CASSPGGQVGHTIYF
TGTGCCAGCAGCCCCGGGGGGCAGGTCGGGCACACCATATATTTT
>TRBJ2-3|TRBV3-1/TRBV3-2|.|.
CASSRTSSTDTQYF
TGTGCCAGCAGTCGGACTTCTAGCACAGATACGCAGTATTTT
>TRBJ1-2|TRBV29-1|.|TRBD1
CSIPADRLHF
TGCAGCATTCCCGCGGACAGGCTTCACTTC
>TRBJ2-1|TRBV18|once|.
CASSPLSNEQFF
TGTGCCAGCTCACCATTGAGCAATGAGCAGTTCTTC
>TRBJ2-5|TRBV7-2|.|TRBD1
CASSFGQAAGETQYF
TGTGCCAGCAGCTTTGGACAGGCCGCCGGGGAGACCCAGTACTTC
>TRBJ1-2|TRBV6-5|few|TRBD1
CASSFLGTDQGYTF
TGTGCCAGCAGTTTTTTAGGGACAGACCAAGGCTACACCTTC
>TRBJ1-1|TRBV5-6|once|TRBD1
CASSSDRANTEAFF
TGTGCCAGCAGCTCAGACAGGGCGAACACTGAAGCTTTCTTT
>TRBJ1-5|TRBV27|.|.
CASSLTQYQPQHF
TGTGCCAGCAGTTTAACACAGTATCAGCCCCAGCATTTT
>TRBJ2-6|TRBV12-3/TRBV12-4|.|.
CASSFRQTSLTF
TGTGCCAGCAGTTTCCGACAGACTAGCCTGACTTTC
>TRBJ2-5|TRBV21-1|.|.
CASSSPGTGGRNQETQYF
TGTGCCAGCAGCAGCCCCGGGACAGGGGGACGAAACCAAGAGACCCAGTACTTC
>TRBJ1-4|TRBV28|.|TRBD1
CASSGDSSEKLFF
TGTGCCAGCAGCGGGGACAGCTCTGAAAAACTGTTTTTT
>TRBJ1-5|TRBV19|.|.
CASTLLMGGNQPQHF
TGTGCCAGTACCCTTCTTATGGGCGGCAATCAGCCCCAGCATTTT
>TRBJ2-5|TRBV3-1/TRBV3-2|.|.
CASSQGAKTQYF
TGTGCCAGCAGCCAAGGGGCGAAGACCCAGTACTTC
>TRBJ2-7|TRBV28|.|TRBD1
CASSPGDRGNEQYF
TGTGCCAGCAGTCCGGGGGACAGGGGCAACGAGCAGTACTTC
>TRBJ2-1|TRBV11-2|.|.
CASSLDRVSTEQFF
TGTGCCAGCAGCTTAGATCGGGTTAGCACTGAGCAGTTCTTC
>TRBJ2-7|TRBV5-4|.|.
CASSFAGAYEQYF
TGTGCCAGCAGCTTTGCGGGTGCCTACGAGCAGTACTTC